The rows below give T cell receptor beta chains drawn from one sample of a study of radiotherapy plus CTLA-4 blockade in lung cancer. Profiling relied on immunoSEQ multiplex PCR, and the TCRdb table lists in-frame clones only, not all of them. The sample has 60,000 to 85,000 clones, more than 75% seen once; the top ten hold over 0.75%. Sequenced material: peripheral blood, taken from a patient treated with radiotherapy plus ipilimumab. The receptors stem from a human donor with non-small cell lung cancer who had stable disease on radiotherapy plus ipilimumab. Each CDR3 is given with its conserved first and last residue. The order of the fields is J gene, V gene, clone size, D gene, CDR3 protein, CDR3 DNA. The D gene is left open where the match is weak. The listing skips clone size in some rows; elsewhere it reads once, few, many or a size class.

j_call: TRBJ2-5
v_call: TRBV9
clone_size: .
d_call: .
cdr3_aa: CASSLRQSGETQYF
cdr3_nt: TGTGCCAGCAGCTTAAGACAGAGTGGGGAGACCCAGTACTTC

j_call: TRBJ2-3
v_call: TRBV7-9
clone_size: .
d_call: TRBD2
cdr3_aa: CASSLAGTSGTDTQYF
cdr3_nt: TGTGCCAGCAGCTTAGCCGGAACTAGCGGCACAGATACGCAGTATTTT

j_call: TRBJ2-4
v_call: TRBV2
clone_size: .
d_call: TRBD2
cdr3_aa: CASSGPSSGGAYGKNIQYF
cdr3_nt: TGTGCCAGCAGTGGCCCCAGTAGCGGGGGGGCTTACGGCAAAAACATTCAGTACTTC

j_call: TRBJ2-7
v_call: TRBV7-2
clone_size: once
d_call: .
cdr3_aa: CASSLRRGDEQYF
cdr3_nt: TGTGCCAGCAGCTTACGCAGGGGAGACGAGCAGTACTTC

j_call: TRBJ2-1
v_call: TRBV5-4
clone_size: .
d_call: .
cdr3_aa: CASSSEGPRGYNEQFF
cdr3_nt: TGTGCCAGCAGCTCAGAGGGACCGCGGGGTTACAATGAGCAGTTCTTC

j_call: TRBJ2-2
v_call: TRBV6-5
clone_size: .
d_call: .
cdr3_aa: CASRGTVLNTGELFF
cdr3_nt: TGTGCCAGCAGAGGGACCGTCCTAAACACCGGGGAGCTGTTTTTT

j_call: TRBJ2-2
v_call: TRBV6-5
clone_size: .
d_call: TRBD2
cdr3_aa: CASSYLAGANTGELFF
cdr3_nt: TGTGCCAGCAGCTACCTAGCGGGGGCCAACACCGGGGAGCTGTTTTTT

j_call: TRBJ1-4
v_call: TRBV4-2
clone_size: once
d_call: .
cdr3_aa: CASSLSGLGEKLFF
cdr3_nt: TGTGCCAGCAGCCTCTCAGGGCTGGGTGAAAAACTGTTTTTT

j_call: TRBJ2-1
v_call: TRBV6-1
clone_size: .
d_call: TRBD2
cdr3_aa: CASSVTSGRAGGEQFF
cdr3_nt: TGTGCCAGCAGTGTCACTAGCGGGAGGGCCGGGGGTGAGCAGTTCTTC

j_call: TRBJ1-2
v_call: TRBV5-1
clone_size: .
d_call: TRBD1
cdr3_aa: CASSFTGTGDFGYTF
cdr3_nt: TGCGCCAGCAGCTTCACCGGGACAGGGGATTTTGGCTACACCTTC

j_call: TRBJ1-1
v_call: TRBV11-3
clone_size: .
d_call: .
cdr3_aa: CASSLIEAFF
cdr3_nt: TGTGCCAGCAGCTTAATTGAAGCTTTCTTT

j_call: TRBJ1-1
v_call: TRBV13
clone_size: once
d_call: TRBD1
cdr3_aa: CASSDRGMNTEAFF
cdr3_nt: TGTGCCAGCTCAGACAGGGGCATGAACACTGAAGCTTTCTTT

j_call: TRBJ1-2
v_call: TRBV5-1
clone_size: .
d_call: .
cdr3_aa: CASSSSGTEYGYTF
cdr3_nt: TGCGCCAGCAGCTCCTCCGGGACGGAATATGGCTACACCTTC

j_call: TRBJ2-7
v_call: TRBV6-6
clone_size: .
d_call: TRBD2
cdr3_aa: CASSRLAGPSYEQYF
cdr3_nt: TGTGCCAGCAGTCGTCTAGCGGGTCCTTCCTACGAGCAGTACTTC

j_call: TRBJ1-3
v_call: TRBV6-1
clone_size: .
d_call: .
cdr3_aa: CASSPRRVSGNTIYF
cdr3_nt: TGTGCCAGCAGTCCAAGGAGGGTTTCTGGAAACACCATATATTTT

j_call: TRBJ2-1
v_call: TRBV6-6
clone_size: .
d_call: TRBD2
cdr3_aa: CASSPPTSGAHNEQFF
cdr3_nt: TGTGCCAGCAGTCCCCCAACTAGCGGGGCCCACAATGAGCAGTTCTTC

j_call: TRBJ1-4
v_call: TRBV5-1
clone_size: .
d_call: .
cdr3_aa: CASSRTVNNEKLFF
cdr3_nt: TGCGCCAGCAGTCGGACGGTTAATAATGAAAAACTGTTTTTT

j_call: TRBJ2-5
v_call: TRBV5-6
clone_size: .
d_call: TRBD2
cdr3_aa: CASSPRLAGAQETQYF
cdr3_nt: TGTGCCAGCAGCCCAAGACTAGCGGGGGCTCAAGAGACCCAGTACTTC

j_call: TRBJ1-2
v_call: TRBV7-9
clone_size: once
d_call: .
cdr3_aa: CASSQGGARYGYTF
cdr3_nt: TGTGCCAGCAGTCAAGGGGGGGCCCGCTATGGCTACACCTTC

j_call: TRBJ1-4
v_call: TRBV15
clone_size: .
d_call: .
cdr3_aa: CATSRDNGATNEKLFF
cdr3_nt: TGTGCCACCAGCAGAGATAACGGGGCAACTAATGAAAAACTGTTTTTT

j_call: TRBJ2-4
v_call: TRBV9
clone_size: .
d_call: TRBD2
cdr3_aa: CASSVGSGDSGNIQYF
cdr3_nt: TGTGCCAGCAGCGTAGGAAGCGGGGACTCGGGAAACATTCAGTACTTC

j_call: TRBJ2-6
v_call: TRBV6-1
clone_size: .
d_call: TRBD1
cdr3_aa: CASGTGGSGANVLTF
cdr3_nt: TGTGCCAGCGGGACAGGGGGCTCTGGGGCCAACGTCCTGACTTTC

j_call: TRBJ2-1
v_call: TRBV6-6
clone_size: once
d_call: .
cdr3_aa: CASSYSITGKHEQFF
cdr3_nt: TGTGCCAGCAGTTACTCGATAACAGGGAAACATGAGCAGTTCTTC

j_call: TRBJ1-3
v_call: TRBV28
clone_size: .
d_call: .
cdr3_aa: CASSLRQRGGNTIYF
cdr3_nt: TGTGCCAGCAGTCTCCGACAGCGGGGGGGAAACACCATATATTTT

j_call: TRBJ1-1
v_call: TRBV6-1
clone_size: .
d_call: .
cdr3_aa: CASNSGYPEAFF
cdr3_nt: TGTGCCAGCAACTCAGGGTACCCTGAAGCTTTCTTT

j_call: TRBJ2-7
v_call: TRBV28
clone_size: .
d_call: TRBD1
cdr3_aa: CASSSSRDRGGSYEQYF
cdr3_nt: TGTGCCAGCAGTTCATCCCGGGACAGGGGTGGCTCCTACGAGCAGTACTTC

j_call: TRBJ2-1
v_call: TRBV7-9
clone_size: .
d_call: TRBD2
cdr3_aa: CASSLVLGTSGRGNEQFF
cdr3_nt: TGTGCCAGCAGCTTAGTACTAGGGACTAGCGGGAGGGGAAATGAGCAGTTCTTC

j_call: TRBJ2-3
v_call: TRBV9
clone_size: .
d_call: .
cdr3_aa: CASSATDTQYF
cdr3_nt: TGTGCCAGCAGCGCAACAGATACGCAGTATTTT

j_call: TRBJ1-1
v_call: TRBV6-1
clone_size: .
d_call: .
cdr3_aa: CASSLPGTEAFF
cdr3_nt: TGTGCCAGCAGTCTACCAGGGACTGAAGCTTTCTTT

j_call: TRBJ2-7
v_call: TRBV4-1
clone_size: .
d_call: .
cdr3_aa: CASSYDRGPYEQYF
cdr3_nt: TGCGCCAGCAGCTACGACCGGGGACCCTACGAGCAGTACTTC

j_call: TRBJ1-5
v_call: TRBV6-6
clone_size: .
d_call: .
cdr3_aa: CASSYSRSRDNQPQHF
cdr3_nt: TGTGCCAGCAGTTACTCGAGGTCCAGGGACAATCAGCCCCAGCATTTT

j_call: TRBJ2-3
v_call: TRBV28
clone_size: .
d_call: .
cdr3_aa: CASRASGPPTDTQYF
cdr3_nt: TGTGCCAGCAGGGCCTCCGGGCCCCCCACAGATACGCAGTATTTT

j_call: TRBJ2-7
v_call: TRBV5-1
clone_size: .
d_call: TRBD1
cdr3_aa: CASSPQTGMSYEQYF
cdr3_nt: TGCGCCAGCAGCCCACAGACAGGGATGTCCTACGAGCAGTACTTC

j_call: TRBJ1-1
v_call: TRBV6-5
clone_size: once
d_call: .
cdr3_aa: CASSSPTGSLNTEAFF
cdr3_nt: TGTGCCAGCAGTTCCCCAACAGGGTCTTTGAACACTGAAGCTTTCTTT

j_call: TRBJ1-4
v_call: TRBV25-1
clone_size: .
d_call: .
cdr3_aa: CASSEWGNTNEKLFF
cdr3_nt: TGTGCCAGCAGTGAATGGGGGAATACTAATGAAAAACTGTTTTTT

j_call: TRBJ1-1
v_call: TRBV10-2
clone_size: few
d_call: .
cdr3_aa: CASSVGNTEAFF
cdr3_nt: TGCGCCAGCAGTGTAGGGAACACTGAAGCTTTCTTT

j_call: TRBJ2-7
v_call: TRBV5-1
clone_size: .
d_call: TRBD2
cdr3_aa: CASSLGVAGAEQYF
cdr3_nt: TGCGCCAGCAGCTTGGGGGTAGCGGGAGCCGAGCAGTACTTC

j_call: TRBJ2-3
v_call: TRBV4-1
clone_size: few
d_call: .
cdr3_aa: CASSFRTDTQYF
cdr3_nt: TGCGCCAGCAGCTTCCGGACTGATACGCAGTATTTT

j_call: TRBJ1-2
v_call: TRBV5-4
clone_size: .
d_call: .
cdr3_aa: CASSLASLNYGYTF
cdr3_nt: TGTGCCAGCAGCTTGGCCTCCCTTAACTATGGCTACACCTTC

j_call: TRBJ2-1
v_call: TRBV7-3
clone_size: once
d_call: TRBD2
cdr3_aa: CASSPGTSGRYNEQFF
cdr3_nt: TGTGCCAGCAGCCCTGGGACTAGCGGGAGATACAATGAGCAGTTCTTC

j_call: TRBJ2-2
v_call: TRBV28
clone_size: .
d_call: TRBD1
cdr3_aa: CASSWGQGFGELFF
cdr3_nt: TGTGCCAGCAGTTGGGGACAGGGGTTCGGGGAGCTGTTTTTT

j_call: TRBJ2-3
v_call: TRBV11-2
clone_size: once
d_call: TRBD2
cdr3_aa: CASSLGLGRDTQYF
cdr3_nt: TGTGCCAGCAGCTTGGGACTAGGCAGAGATACGCAGTATTTT

j_call: TRBJ1-5
v_call: TRBV30
clone_size: .
d_call: TRBD1
cdr3_aa: CAWSHRDRGLVQPQHF
cdr3_nt: TGTGCCTGGAGTCACCGGGACAGGGGGTTGGTTCAGCCCCAGCATTTT

j_call: TRBJ1-5
v_call: TRBV6-1
clone_size: .
d_call: .
cdr3_aa: CASSSGGTNQPQHF
cdr3_nt: TGTGCCAGCAGTTCCGGGGGGACCAATCAGCCCCAGCATTTT

j_call: TRBJ2-5
v_call: TRBV11-2
clone_size: .
d_call: TRBD2
cdr3_aa: CASSSSGRGETQYF
cdr3_nt: TGTGCCAGCAGCTCTAGCGGGAGAGGGGAGACCCAGTACTTC

j_call: TRBJ2-7
v_call: TRBV11-2
clone_size: .
d_call: TRBD2
cdr3_aa: CASSLFMGGPSYSYEQYF
cdr3_nt: TGTGCCAGCAGCTTATTCATGGGAGGGCCTTCATATTCCTACGAGCAGTACTTC

j_call: TRBJ1-5
v_call: TRBV13
clone_size: .
d_call: .
cdr3_aa: CASSSGRSNQPQHF
cdr3_nt: TGTGCCAGCAGCTCGGGACGGAGCAATCAGCCCCAGCATTTT

j_call: TRBJ1-5
v_call: TRBV7-9
clone_size: .
d_call: .
cdr3_aa: CASSLGRGGAGNQPQHF
cdr3_nt: TGTGCCAGCAGCTTGGGCCGCGGAGGGGCAGGCAATCAGCCCCAGCATTTT

j_call: TRBJ1-6
v_call: TRBV6-5
clone_size: .
d_call: TRBD1
cdr3_aa: CASSEGQNSPLHF
cdr3_nt: TGTGCCAGCAGTGAGGGACAGAACTCACCCCTCCACTTT

j_call: TRBJ2-7
v_call: TRBV29-1
clone_size: .
d_call: TRBD1
cdr3_aa: CSAGRDSYEQYF
cdr3_nt: TGCAGCGCCGGCCGGGACAGCTACGAGCAGTACTTC

j_call: TRBJ1-3
v_call: TRBV7-6
clone_size: few
d_call: .
cdr3_aa: CASSPQQYSGNTIYF
cdr3_nt: TGTGCCAGCAGCCCGCAGCAGTACTCTGGAAACACCATATATTTT

j_call: TRBJ2-1
v_call: TRBV7-2
clone_size: .
d_call: TRBD2
cdr3_aa: CASSLRLAGVKFF
cdr3_nt: TGTGCCAGCAGCTTACGGCTAGCGGGAGTCAAGTTCTTC